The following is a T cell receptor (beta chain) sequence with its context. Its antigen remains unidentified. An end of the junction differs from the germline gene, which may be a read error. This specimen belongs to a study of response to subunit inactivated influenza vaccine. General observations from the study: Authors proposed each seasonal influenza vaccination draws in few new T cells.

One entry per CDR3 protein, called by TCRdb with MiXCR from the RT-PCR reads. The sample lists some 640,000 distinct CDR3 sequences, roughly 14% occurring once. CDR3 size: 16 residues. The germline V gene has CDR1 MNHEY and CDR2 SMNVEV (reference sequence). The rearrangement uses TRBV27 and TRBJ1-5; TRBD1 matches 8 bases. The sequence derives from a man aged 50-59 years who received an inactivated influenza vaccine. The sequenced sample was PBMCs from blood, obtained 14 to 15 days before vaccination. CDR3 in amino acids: CANSLSYRGVGQPQHF. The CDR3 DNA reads TGTGCCAACAGTTTATCTTACAGGGGGGTGGGTCAGCCCCAGCATTTT.